The 14 T cell receptor beta chains reported below all come from one sample, sequenced in a study of blood T cell repertoires in COVID-19. TCRdb's copy holds only in-frame clones and misses some; the assay was immunoSEQ multiplex PCR. The sample lists a few hundred thousand clones, 88% occurring once. Material: PBMCs or T cells enriched from blood (not recorded which). Receptor source: a woman aged 40 to 50 with acute COVID-19.

In this sample, this clone turned up once. The chain links TRBV5-5 to TRBJ1-2; tentatively, D is TRBD1 (5 bases). V dropped 0 bases and J dropped 5 bases, with 23 bases sitting between them. The CDR3 length is 18 residues. The germline CDR1 and CDR2 sequences are SGHKS and YYEKEE (reference sequence). The CDR3 protein is CASSLATSGGTAPYGYTF. The CDR3 DNA sequence: TGTGCCAGCAGCTTGGCGACTTCAGGAGGGACGGCTCCGTATGGCTACACCTTC.

The chain carries TRBV12-1 and TRBJ2-7; TRBD1, the D gene given by the table, was not confirmed from the DNA. TRBV12-1 is assigned pseudogene status. This CDR3 has 14 amino acids. The chain's CDR3 is CASSFRTGPYEQYV. The CDR3 bases are TGTGCCAGCAGCTTTAGGACAGGGCCCTACGAGCAGTACGTC.

The J gene is TRBJ1-1, the V gene TRBV27, with 7 positions matching TRBD1. The V segment lost 2 bases and the J segment 0 bases; nucleotides outside the gene matches: 9. There are 17 residues in the CDR3. CDR1 is MNHEY, CDR2 SMNVEV, per germline (reference sequence). The CDR3 DNA follows: TGTGCCAGCAGTTTAAGGCCAGACAGGGATATGAACACTGAAGCTTTCTTT. Its translation: CASSLRPDRDMNTEAFF.

The chain combines TRBV21-1 with TRBJ2-3; the D segment call TRBD1 is taken from the table without a DNA check. TRBV21-1 is a pseudogene locus. The CDR3 is 20 amino acids. The CDR3 loop is CASSYAEGETTARVTDTQYF. The CDR3 DNA follows: TGTGCCAGCAGCTACGCGGAAGGGGAAACGACTGCCAGGGTCACAGATACGCAGTATTTT.

The chain joins TRBV19 to TRBJ1-6, with TRBD1 matching over 9 bases. Trimming took 6 bases from V and 10 from J; bases not matched to a gene: 13. The CDR3 loop spans 16 amino acids. Looked up from germline, CDR1 is LNHDA and CDR2 is SQIVND (reference sequence). For the CDR3, the DNA is TGTGCCAGTAGCCTACTAGGACAGGGGAGTATGTCACCCCTCCACTTT. Protein sequence: CASSLLGQGSMSPLHF.

The V gene is TRBV5-1, the J gene TRBJ2-2, with 7 bases matching TRBD1. CDR1 is SGHRS and CDR2 is YFSETQ in the germline V gene. V lost 3 bases to trimming and J lost 0 bases; unmatched junction nucleotides: 2. This CDR3 is built from 15 residues. The CDR3 reads CASSSDRANTGELFF. The CDR3, as DNA: TGCGCCAGCAGCTCCGACAGGGCGAACACCGGGGAGCTGTTTTTT.

V is TRBV4-3 and J is TRBJ2-2; perhaps TRBD1 as D (6 bases). Trimming cost V 0 bases and J 7 bases, with 18 bases left between them. This CDR3 contains 17 residues. CDR1 and CDR2 (germline): LGHNA, YSLEER. The CDR3 protein is CASSQEYLLGGIGELFF. CDR3 nucleotides: TGCGCCAGCAGCCAAGAGTATCTTTTAGGGGGTATCGGGGAGCTGTTTTTT.

The chain has TRBV14 and TRBJ1-2; D is possibly TRBD1 (5 bases). Deletions cut 3 bases from V and 4 bases from J, with 9 bases between. Germline V gene lookup returns CDR1 SGHDN and CDR2 FVKESK. The CDR3 has 13 amino acids. CDR3 residues: CASSQQGGYGYTF. The DNA of the CDR3 is TGTGCCAGCAGCCAGCAGGGCGGCTATGGCTACACCTTC.

This chain links TRBV9 with TRBJ2-3, with 9 bases that match TRBD2. With 0 bases clipped from V and 5 bases from J, the junction kept 7 bases outside the gene matches. From germline, CDR1 is SGDLS and CDR2 YYNGEE. CDR3 size: 16 residues. CDR3 DNA sequence: TGTGCCAGCAGCGTAGTTGGGTTAGCGGGAGTAGATACGCAGTATTTT. It specifies CASSVVGLAGVDTQYF.

This clone appeared a single time. J is TRBJ2-1 and V is TRBV7-2; the match to TRBD1 covers 7 bases. Per the germline V gene, CDR1 is SGHTA and CDR2 is FQGNSA. Trimming at V came to 0 bases and at J to 0 bases, leaving 8 bases not matched to a gene. The length of the CDR3 is 18 residues. CDR3 sequence reads: CASSLARGQTSSYNEQFF. The CDR3 nucleotides read TGTGCCAGCAGCTTAGCCCGGGGACAGACGAGCTCCTACAATGAGCAGTTCTTC.

The chain links TRBV11-3 to TRBJ1-2, with D possibly being TRBD1 (5 bases). V gave up 5 bases and J gave up 5 bases, with 18 bases separating them. Germline CDR1 SGHNT, CDR2 YENEEA. The CDR3 has 15 amino acids. CDR3 nucleotide sequence: TGTGCCAGCAGCGGGGGAGGAAAGTCACGATATGGCTACACCTTC. Protein: CASSGGGKSRYGYTF.

This sequence joins TRBV20-1 and TRBJ1-1; D gene unclear. CDR1 is DFQATT and CDR2 is SNEGSKA in the germline V gene (reference sequence). V gave up 3 bases and J gave up 3 bases, with 8 bases separating them. The CDR3 is made up of 12 amino acids. In DNA form, the CDR3 reads TGCAGTGCTAGTCGGGGTTACACTGAAGCTTTCTTT. This gives the protein CSASRGYTEAFF.

The chain employs TRBV11-3 and TRBJ2-5; perhaps TRBD1 as D (5 bases). The V end lost 2 bases, the J end lost 4 bases, and 8 bases lay between the germline ends. From germline, CDR1 is SGHNT and CDR2 YENEEA. The CDR3 sequence is 13 residues long. CDR3 bases: TGTGCCAGCAGCTTACCTAGGGGAGAGACCCAGTACTTC. Protein sequence: CASSLPRGETQYF.

The chain carries TRBV24-1 and TRBJ2-1; 8 bases match TRBD2. V shed 10 bases, J shed 1 base, and the junction held 11 bases outside the gene matches. This CDR3 comprises 16 residues. Germline-derived CDR1 and CDR2 are KGHDR and SFDVKD. The CDR3: CATSGAGGRSYNEQFF. The CDR3, as DNA: TGTGCCACGTCTGGTGCGGGGGGAAGGTCCTACAATGAGCAGTTCTTC.